This T cell receptor beta chain was sequenced for a study of blood T cell repertoires in COVID-19. Study-level information: T cells, B-cell-depleted T cells, or PBMCs supplied cDNA or gDNA.

Germline V gene sequence: CDR1 ENHRY, CDR2 SYGVKD. The CDR3 has 19 residues. Losses at the gene ends were 0 bases for V and 3 bases for J; bases not matched to a gene: 10. As processed by the authors: Using reference gene primer amplification, nucleated cell counts were estimated. The repertoire was sequenced with immunoSEQ multiplex PCR; TCRdb's copy has only in-frame clones and lacks some. V, J and clone size reflect that table, while D and trimming were determined from the DNA. This repertoire shows about 86,000 clones, about 90% found once; its top ten account for under 1.2%. The clonotype comes from a human donor in a cohort sampled during active COVID-19. The chain recombines TRBV10-3 with TRBJ2-7, with 14 bases lining up with TRBD2. The sequenced sample was peripheral blood. The CDR3 loop reads CAISESSRLAGGPDYEQYF. The CDR3 nucleotides are TGTGCCATCAGTGAGTCGTCTAGACTAGCGGGAGGGCCGGACTACGAGCAGTACTTC.